What follows are 26 T cell receptor beta chains derived from one specimen sequenced in a study of CD8 T cells in Susac syndrome. A quantity of roughly 0.5 to 1 ug RNA underwent reverse transcription using random hexamers. TCRdb reprocessed the immunoSEQ multiplex PCR reads with MiXCR, giving one entry per CDR3 protein. Of 150,000 or so distinct CDR3 sequences in the sample, roughly 95% were seen once. Sequencing used CD4+ T cells from PBMCs. These receptor sequences come from a human donor with Susac syndrome.

The rearrangement joins TRBV29-1 to TRBJ2-4; D not certain. Germline CDR1 reads SQVTM; CDR2 reads ANQGSEA. Trimming removed 1 base at V and 1 base at J, with 2 bases between. The CDR3 is 12 residues long. The CDR3: CSVEGAKNIQYF. The CDR3 nucleotides are TGCAGCGTTGAAGGGGCCAAAAACATTCAGTACTTC. Supplemented by reference TRBV29-1 and TRBJ2-4, the full variable domain reads SAVISQKPSRDICQRGTSLTIQCQVDSQVTMMFWYRQQPGQSLTLIATANQGSEATYESGFVIDKFPISRPNLTFSTLTVSNMSPEDSSIYLCSVEGAKNIQYFGAGTRLSVL.

The V and J genes are TRBV5-1 and TRBJ1-1, with D uncertain. This CDR3 region has 13 residues. With 2 bases removed from V and 1 base from J, the gap between germline ends came to 6 bases. Germline CDR1 is SGHRS and CDR2 is YFSETQ. Written as DNA, the CDR3 is TGCGCCAGCAGCTTTAACAGGAACACTGAAGCTTTCTTT. Protein: CASSFNRNTEAFF. Drawing the rest from reference TRBV5-1 and TRBJ1-1, the complete variable domain is KAGVTQTPRYLIKTRGQQVTLSCSPISGHRSVSWYQQTPGQGLQFLFEYFSETQRNKGNFPGRFSGRQFSNSRSEMNVSTLELGDSALYLCASSFNRNTEAFFGQGTRLTVV.

The rearrangement uses TRBV7-9 and TRBJ2-1; D is uncertain. CDR1 is SEHNR, CDR2 FQNEAQ, per germline (reference sequence). CDR3 length: 12 residues. V was clipped by 3 bases and J by 9 bases, with 9 bases between them. In DNA form, the CDR3 reads TGTGCCAGCAGCTTCTCCGACGGTGAGCAGTTCTTC. This translates into CASSFSDGEQFF.

V is TRBV14 and J is TRBJ2-5; no definite D call. V lost 4 bases to trimming and J lost 7 bases, with 16 bases between them. This CDR3 is 14 amino acids long. CDR1 and CDR2 (germline): SGHDN, FVKESK. CDR3 in DNA: TGTGCCAGCAGCCCCCGTAAGGGATGGGGGACCCAGTACTTC. This encodes CASSPRKGWGTQYF.

The chain is built from TRBV12-3 or TRBV12-4 and TRBJ2-7, with 9 bases lining up with TRBD1. Losses at the gene ends were 5 bases for V and 3 bases for J; bases not matched to a gene: 2. The CDR3 totals 13 residues. The CDR3 nucleotides are TGTGCCAGCAGTCGGGACAGGGACTACGAGCAGTACTTC. Amino acid sequence: CASSRDRDYEQYF.

The J gene is TRBJ2-1, the V gene TRBV6-2 or TRBV6-3; the D is unclear. Germline values: CDR1 MNHEY, CDR2 SVGEGT. V was cut by 6 bases and J by 5 bases, with 11 bases left in between. The CDR3 extends over 13 amino acids. The CDR3 spells CASSRVQNNEQFF. DNA for the CDR3: TGTGCCAGCAGCCGCGTTCAGAACAATGAGCAGTTCTTC.

The chain couples TRBV14 to TRBJ2-3; 10 positions agree with TRBD2. The CDR3 is made up of 16 amino acids. The germline V gene encodes CDR1 SGHDN and CDR2 FVKESK. V was pared by 0 bases and J by 2 bases, with 2 bases of the junction left unmatched. The CDR3 DNA reads TGTGCCAGCAGCCAAGAAGCGGGAGGGCCCACAGATACGCAGTATTTT. This encodes CASSQEAGGPTDTQYF. The full variable domain, in which reference TRBV14 and TRBJ2-3 provide the parts outside the CDR3, is EAGVTQFPSHSVIEKGQTVTLRCDPISGHDNLYWYRRVMGKEIKFLLHFVKESKQDESGMPNNRFLAERTGGTYSTLKVQPAELEDSGVYFCASSQEAGGPTDTQYFGPGTRLTVL.

This clonotype was seen once. The chain joins TRBV6-2 or TRBV6-3 to TRBJ1-5, with D uncertain. This CDR3 is built from 12 residues. Between the trimmed V and J ends, which lost 2 bases and 6 bases, there was a span of 5 bases. Germline CDR1 is MNHEY and CDR2 is SVGEGT. In nucleotides, the CDR3 is TGTGCCAGCAGTTACCCATTTCAGCCCCAGCATTTT. It encodes CASSYPFQPQHF.

The V and J genes are TRBV30 and TRBJ2-5; D possibly corresponds to TRBD1 (6 bases). The CDR3 runs 13 residues. CDR1 is GTSNPN, CDR2 SVGIG, per germline (reference sequence). V was trimmed by 5 bases and J by 3 bases, leaving 13 bases between them. This CDR3 is CAWSSDRKETQYF. The CDR3 DNA sequence: TGTGCCTGGTCCTCCGACAGGAAAGAGACCCAGTACTTC.

The V gene is TRBV7-3, the J gene TRBJ2-5; perhaps TRBD2 as D (5 bases). This CDR3 is 14 amino acids long. CDR1 is SGHTA and CDR2 is FQGTGA in the germline V gene. V shed 3 bases and J shed 1 base, with 9 bases lying between them. In DNA, the CDR3 is TGTGCCAGCAGCTTCTCAGCGGCCCAAGAGACCCAGTACTTC. Its translation is CASSFSAAQETQYF.

V gene TRBV18 combines with J gene TRBJ2-3, with unresolved D. The germline V and J ends were trimmed by 8 bases and 4 bases, with 13 bases remaining between them. The germline V gene encodes CDR1 KGHSH and CDR2 LQKENI. This CDR3 has 13 residues. This chain's CDR3 is CASTRGRADTQYF. In nucleotides, the CDR3 is TGTGCCAGCACCCGAGGAAGGGCAGATACGCAGTATTTT.

The chain employs TRBV25-1 and TRBJ2-5; TRBD2 aligns across 15 bases. The CDR3 length is 17 residues. V was pared by 10 bases and J by 5 bases, with 14 bases of the junction left unmatched. CDR1 and CDR2 (germline): MGHDK, SYGVNS. CDR3 sequence: CATGTSGGPQRLETQYF. The CDR3 DNA sequence: TGTGCCACCGGGACTAGCGGGGGGCCCCAGCGGTTGGAGACCCAGTACTTC. Full variable domain (rest looked up from reference TRBV25-1 and TRBJ2-5): EADIYQTPRYLVIGTGKKITLECSQTMGHDKMYWYQQDPGMELHLIHYSYGVNSTEKGDLSSESTVSRIRTEHFPLTLESARPSHTSQYLCATGTSGGPQRLETQYFGPGTRLLVL.

This chain uses TRBV28 with TRBJ1-2; no clear D gene. The CDR3 contains 13 residues. Germline V gene sequence: CDR1 MDHEN, CDR2 SYDVKM. Between the trimmed V and J ends, which lost 6 bases and 0 bases, there was a span of 8 bases. This CDR3 reads CASSGTTNYGYTF. CDR3 sequence (DNA): TGTGCCAGCAGCGGTACAACTAACTATGGCTACACCTTC.

The chain couples TRBV12-5 to TRBJ1-2; D gene uncertain. Per germline, CDR1 LGHNT and CDR2 FRNRAP. This CDR3 comprises 11 residues. The chain's CDR3 is CALWQAYGYTF. CDR3 sequence (DNA): TGTGCCCTGTGGCAGGCCTATGGCTACACCTTC.

This clonotype was seen more than once but under ten times. The rearrangement joins TRBV4-1 to TRBJ1-4; D remains ambiguous. Germline values: CDR1 MGHRA, CDR2 YSYEKL. With 3 bases removed from V and 6 bases from J, the gap between germline ends came to 5 bases. The CDR3 is 12 residues long. The CDR3 nucleotides are TGCGCCAGCAGCCAGGCCTATGAAAAACTGTTTTTT. Translating it yields CASSQAYEKLFF.

The V call is TRBV4-2, the J call TRBJ2-3, with D perhaps given as TRBD1 or TRBD2 (5 bases each). Germline V CDR1 and CDR2: LGHNA, YNFKEQ. CDR3 length equals 14 residues. Trimming pared 0 bases from V and 4 bases from J, leaving 8 bases between. The CDR3 spells CASSQDWDADTQYF. The CDR3 coding sequence is TGTGCCAGCAGCCAAGATTGGGACGCAGATACGCAGTATTTT.

The chain links TRBV20-1 to TRBJ2-3; 13 nucleotides align to TRBD2. V was clipped by 3 bases and J by 2 bases; unmatched bases: 2. The germline V gene encodes CDR1 DFQATT and CDR2 SNEGSKA (reference sequence). CDR3 length equals 15 residues. The DNA of the CDR3 is TGCAGTGCTAGCGGGACTAGCGGGGACACAGATACGCAGTATTTT. Protein: CSASGTSGDTDTQYF.

This chain uses TRBV12-3 or TRBV12-4 with TRBJ1-5; D gene uncertain. The CDR3 length is 11 residues. V was trimmed by 6 bases and J by 9 bases, leaving 9 bases between them. The DNA of the CDR3 is TGTGCCAGCAGCGGACCCGGGCCCCAGCATTTT. Its protein is CASSGPGPQHF.

The chain recombines TRBV9 with TRBJ2-5; D is possibly TRBD2 (5 bases). Germline loops: CDR1 SGDLS, CDR2 YYNGEE. This CDR3 region has 12 residues. The V gene lost 5 bases and the J gene lost 5 bases, with 10 bases spanning the gap. In DNA, the CDR3 is TGTGCCAGCAGTACTCCGGGGGAGACCCAGTACTTC. Encoded protein: CASSTPGETQYF.

The gene calls are TRBV7-3 and TRBJ2-1; 10 bases align to TRBD1. Germline V gene data show CDR1 as SGHTA and CDR2 as FQGTGA. CDR3 length: 15 residues. The V and J ends lost 5 bases and 8 bases, in that order; junction bases with no gene match: 9. CDR3 sequence: CASSTRTGGRDEQFF. The CDR3 DNA reads TGTGCCAGCAGCACGAGGACAGGGGGTCGCGATGAGCAGTTCTTC.

The rearrangement links TRBV4-3 to TRBJ1-5, with D uncertain. The V and J ends lost 1 base and 3 bases respectively, with 7 bases between them. The germline V gene encodes CDR1 LGHNA and CDR2 YSLEER. The CDR3 sequence is 14 residues long. CDR3 DNA sequence: TGCGCCAGCAGCCAAGTTCCCGACAATCAGCCCCAGCATTTT. This gives the protein CASSQVPDNQPQHF.

The chain carries TRBV6-2 or TRBV6-3 and TRBJ2-3; 9 bases map to TRBD1. J gave up 6 bases and V 6 bases, and 4 bases lay outside the gene matches. The CDR3 sequence is 13 residues long. The germline V gene has CDR1 MNHEY and CDR2 SVGEGT. CDR3 bases: TGTGCCAGCAGCGGGACAGGGATGGATACGCAGTATTTT. Translated: CASSGTGMDTQYF.

This rearrangement joins TRBV15 to TRBJ2-7, with a weak D call TRBD2 (5 bases). The CDR3 runs to 13 residues. Trimming cost V 9 bases and J 3 bases, with 15 bases left between them. From germline, CDR1 is LNHNV and CDR2 YYDKDF (reference sequence). CDR3 DNA: TGTGCCACTCGTAACGGGGATAACTACGAGCAGTACGTC. Its translation is CATRNGDNYEQYV.

The rearrangement joins TRBV2 to TRBJ2-3; D ambiguous. Per germline, CDR1 SNHLY and CDR2 FYNNEI. With 3 bases removed from V and 1 base from J, the gap between germline ends came to 5 bases. The CDR3 totals 13 residues. The CDR3 bases are TGTGCCAGCAGTGAGTCGGGCACAGATACGCAGTATTTT. It specifies CASSESGTDTQYF.

V usage is TRBV20-1 and J usage is TRBJ1-2, with a weak D call TRBD1 (6 bases). V was clipped by 5 bases and J by 6 bases, with 16 bases between them. Germline V gene data show CDR1 as DFQATT and CDR2 as SNEGSKA (reference sequence). CDR3 length: 13 residues. CDR3 DNA sequence: TGCAGTGCTCCTGACAGGAGGGGGGATGGCTACACCTTC. Translating it yields CSAPDRRGDGYTF.

The chain uses TRBV7-9 and TRBJ2-5, with D possibly being TRBD2 (5 bases). The CDR3 has 13 residues. The V gene lost 7 bases and the J gene lost 1 base, with 10 bases spanning the gap. Looked up from germline, CDR1 is SEHNR and CDR2 is FQNEAQ (reference sequence). CDR3 in DNA: TGTGCCAGCACCCCTGGGAGCCAAGAGACCCAGTACTTC. Translation gives CASTPGSQETQYF.